The clone carrying this TCR beta chain was picked up a small number of times. What it binds is not known. Expressed TCRB transcripts got sequenced, as all isolated RNA was reverse transcribed. Data came from immunoSEQ multiplex PCR; TCRdb stores just in-frame clones and leaves some out. Of 600,000 to 700,000 clones listed, 13% are singletons. The germline V and J ends were trimmed by 6 bases and 1 base, with 18 bases remaining between them. Germline-derived CDR1 and CDR2 are ENHRY and SYGVKD. CDR3 length: 16 amino acids. Without exception, sorted populations had purity beyond 98%. The data originate from a study of beta chain features in type 1 diabetes. As for the study in general: Examination spanned 90 million to 140 million sorted cells from all samples.

Study-level findings and limits: All four CD4+ subsets from Type 1 diabetes patients carried moderately but significantly shorter TCRB CDR3s.

The receptor comes from a man younger than 35 with type 1 diabetes. Sample: naive CD4+ T cells from blood. The chain recombines TRBV10-3 with TRBJ2-5; D might be TRBD1 (6 bases). CDR3 amino acids: CAISYQGWAPQETQYF. The CDR3 region has the DNA TGTGCCATCAGCTATCAGGGGTGGGCCCCCCAAGAGACCCAGTACTTC.